This T cell receptor beta chain was captured in a study of STAT5B mutations in CD4+ large granular lymphocyte leukemia. The overall study: Among healthy controls, a particular HLA allele went with more CDR3 'QG' motifs.

The CDR3 length is 14 residues. CDR1 and CDR2 from the germline V gene are GTSNPN and SVGIG (reference sequence). V was clipped by 1 base and J by 2 bases, with 10 bases between them. Findings and limits, study-wide: The CD4+ versus CD8+ T-LGLL clonality difference may reflect limited sample size. TRBV06-family usage was enriched in top patient clones (8/27) versus controls (2/35).

To note about this clone: Its matching antigen is unknown.

The data were produced by immunoSEQ multiplex PCR, yet TCRdb's version contains in-frame clones alone and is incomplete. This repertoire shows around 35,000 clones, around 74% found once; its top ten account for less than 0.3%. The sequencing input was CD4+ T cells from blood buffy coats. This TCR was recovered from a human donor in good health. This chain uses TRBV30 with TRBJ2-3, with unresolved D. CDR3 bases: TGTGCCTGGAGTGCGGTACTTTACACAGATACGCAGTATTTT. The encoded protein is CAWSAVLYTDTQYF. The full variable domain, its missing parts supplied by reference TRBV30 and TRBJ2-3, is SQTIHQWPATLVQPVGSPLSLECTVEGTSNPNLYWYRQAAGRGLQLLFYSVGIGQISSEVPQNLSASRPQDRQFILSSKKLLLSDSGFYLCAWSAVLYTDTQYFGPGTRLTVL.